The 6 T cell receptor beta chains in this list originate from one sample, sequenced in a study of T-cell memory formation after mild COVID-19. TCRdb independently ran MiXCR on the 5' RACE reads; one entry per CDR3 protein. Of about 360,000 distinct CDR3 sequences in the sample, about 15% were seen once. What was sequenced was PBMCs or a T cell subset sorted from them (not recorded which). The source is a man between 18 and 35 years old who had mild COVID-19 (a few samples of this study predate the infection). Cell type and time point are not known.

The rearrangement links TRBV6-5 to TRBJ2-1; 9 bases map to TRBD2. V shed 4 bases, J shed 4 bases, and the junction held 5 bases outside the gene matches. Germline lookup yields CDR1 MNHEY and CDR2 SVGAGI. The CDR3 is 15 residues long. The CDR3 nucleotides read TGTGCCAGCAGTTTAGCGGGGGCCATATACAATGAGCAGTTCTTC. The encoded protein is CASSLAGAIYNEQFF.

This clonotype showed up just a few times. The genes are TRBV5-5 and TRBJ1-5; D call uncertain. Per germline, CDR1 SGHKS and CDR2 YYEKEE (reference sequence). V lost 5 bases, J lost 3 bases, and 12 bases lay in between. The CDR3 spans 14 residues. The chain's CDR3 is CASSPDGNNQPQHF. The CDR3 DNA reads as TGTGCCAGCAGTCCCGACGGAAACAATCAGCCCCAGCATTTT.

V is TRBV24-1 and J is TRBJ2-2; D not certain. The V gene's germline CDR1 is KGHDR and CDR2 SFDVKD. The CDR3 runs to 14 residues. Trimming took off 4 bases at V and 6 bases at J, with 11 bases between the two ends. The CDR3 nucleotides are TGTGCCACCAGTGACTCCTACCGCTCCGGGGAGCTGTTTTTT. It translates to CATSDSYRSGELFF.

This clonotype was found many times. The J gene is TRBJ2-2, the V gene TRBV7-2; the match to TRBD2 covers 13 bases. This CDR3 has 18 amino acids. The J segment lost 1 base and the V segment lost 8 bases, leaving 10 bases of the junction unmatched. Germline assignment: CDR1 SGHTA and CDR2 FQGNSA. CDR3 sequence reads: CASDGGLAGSGNTGELFF. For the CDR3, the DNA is TGTGCCAGCGACGGGGGACTAGCGGGGTCAGGGAACACCGGGGAGCTGTTTTTT.

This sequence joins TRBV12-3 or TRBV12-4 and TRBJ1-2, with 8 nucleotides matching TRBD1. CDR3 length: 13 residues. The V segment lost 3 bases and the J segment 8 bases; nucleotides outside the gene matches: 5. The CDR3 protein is CASSLDRVGGYTF. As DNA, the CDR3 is TGTGCCAGCAGTTTGGACAGGGTGGGAGGCTACACCTTC.

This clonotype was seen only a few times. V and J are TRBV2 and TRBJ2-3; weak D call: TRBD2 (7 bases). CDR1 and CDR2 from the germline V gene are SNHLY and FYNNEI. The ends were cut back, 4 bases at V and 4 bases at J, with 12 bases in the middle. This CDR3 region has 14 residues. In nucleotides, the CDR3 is TGTGCCAGCAGTGGCAGGGGAGGGCCAGATACGCAGTATTTT. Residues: CASSGRGGPDTQYF.